This entry describes one T cell receptor (beta chain). Its cognate antigen is unknown. The data were produced by immunoSEQ multiplex PCR, yet TCRdb's version contains in-frame clones alone and is incomplete. This repertoire shows 160,000 or so clones, 88% found once; its top ten account for over 4%. This record comes from a study of T cell responses to AZD1222 COVID-19 vaccine. In germline, CDR1 is SGHTA, CDR2 FQGTGA. Trimming shortened V by 0 bases and J by 5 bases, and 7 bases separated the two germline ends. This CDR3 comprises 14 residues. Findings of the study overall: Mostly white British, mostly female donors; authors suggested clonal diversity may be underestimated.

Source: peripheral blood, taken 28 days after the second AZD1222 dose. The chain links TRBV7-3 to TRBJ2-2, with a possible D match to TRBD2 (5 bases). The origin of this receptor is an adult who received the AZD1222 COVID-19 vaccine. The CDR3 sequence: CASSLTGGTGELFF. CDR3 in DNA: TGTGCCAGCAGCTTAACCGGAGGTACCGGGGAGCTGTTTTTT.